These T cell receptor beta chains were read from a single sample in a study of blood T cells in healthy people across ages. One entry per CDR3 protein, called by TCRdb with MiXCR from the 5' RACE reads. Of about 1,800,000 distinct CDR3 sequences listed, 28% were seen once; the top ten hold around 7.7%. The specimen sequenced was blood. The receptors stem from a woman in her 30s in good health. The CDR3 runs from the conserved cysteine through the conserved F or W. The D gene is left open where the match is weak. Clone size is given for some rows only: seen once, a few or many times, or a class if the clone is expanded.

j_call v_call d_call clone_size cdr3_nt cdr3_aa
TRBJ1-4 TRBV12-3/TRBV12-4 - once TGTGCCAGCAGTTTTTGGCGGGGCGTAAATGAAAAACTGTTTTTT CASSFWRGVNEKLFF
TRBJ2-7 TRBV11-2 TRBD1 few TGTGCCAGCAGCATAACCGGGACAGTCTACGAGCAGTACTTC CASSITGTVYEQYF
TRBJ2-7 TRBV7-8 TRBD1 many TGTGCCAGCAGCTGGACAGGAGCCTACGAGCAGTACTTC CASSWTGAYEQYF
TRBJ2-5 TRBV4-1 TRBD2 few TGCGCCAGCAGCCAAGGGACTAGGACGTACTTC CASSQGTRTYF
TRBJ2-1 TRBV7-8 TRBD2 - TGTGCCAGCAACAGGACTAGCGGGAGATTGTTCTTC CASNRTSGRLFF
TRBJ1-2 TRBV7-9 - - TGTGCCAGCAGCACCCGGGACGCCCTGGGTAATGGCTACACCTTC CASSTRDALGNGYTF
TRBJ2-7 TRBV20-1 - - TGCAGTGCTAGACGGTGGCAGGGGGGCGACGAGCAGTACTTC CSARRWQGGDEQYF
TRBJ2-1 TRBV12-5 TRBD2 - TGTGTTAGTGGACGGACTAGCGGGAACTACAATGAGCAGTTCTTC CVSGRTSGNYNEQFF
TRBJ2-7 TRBV9 TRBD1 - TGTGCCAGCAGCGTAGGAGAGGCAGGGGGCTACGAGCAGTACTTC CASSVGEAGGYEQYF
TRBJ2-7 TRBV3-1 - many TGTGCCAGCAGCCAAGGCGGTGGAGGGGCTTACGAGCAGTACTTC CASSQGGGGAYEQYF
TRBJ1-6 TRBV20-1 - - TGCAGTGCTCAACAGGGCACCTATAATTCACCCCGCCACTTT CSAQQGTYNSPRHF
TRBJ1-1 TRBV5-1 TRBD1 - TGCGCCAGCAGCGGGACAGTCTTGAACACTGAAGCTTTCTTT CASSGTVLNTEAFF
TRBJ2-1 TRBV4-1 TRBD2 - TGCGCCAGCAGCCAAGATAATTTGGGCGGGGAGGGGTTCTTC CASSQDNLGGEGFF
TRBJ2-1 TRBV5-1 - - TGCGCCAGCAGGTGGGGGGACGGGAATGAGCAGTTCTTC CASRWGDGNEQFF
TRBJ2-1 TRBV20-1 TRBD2 - TGCAGTGCTAGGTCTAGCGGGAGGGCCCTACACAATGAGCAGTTCTTC CSARSSGRALHNEQFF
TRBJ1-1 TRBV12-3/TRBV12-4 - few TGTGCCAGCAATAAAGGGAGAATGAACACTGAAGCTTTCTTT CASNKGRMNTEAFF
TRBJ2-5 TRBV18 TRBD1 many TGTGCCAGCTCACCACAGACAGGGGGAGAGACCCAGTACTTC CASSPQTGGETQYF
TRBJ2-5 TRBV5-4 - - TGTGCCAGCAGCGATCGTGGGGACCAAGAGACCCAGTACTTC CASSDRGDQETQYF
TRBJ1-2 TRBV14 - - TGTGCCAGCAGCGGGTTTGGTGGCTACACCTTC CASSGFGGYTF
TRBJ2-5 TRBV6-6 - few TGTGCCAGCAACCTAGACGGGCGTCAAGAGACCCAGTACTTC CASNLDGRQETQYF
TRBJ2-2 TRBV7-8 TRBD1 - TGTGCCAGCAGCTTGACACTCTCGGGACAGGGGGGGAACACCGGGGAGCTGTTTTTT CASSLTLSGQGGNTGELFF
TRBJ2-7 TRBV2 TRBD2 few TGTGCCAGCAGGCAGCGGGAGTGGAACGAGCAGTACTTC CASRQREWNEQYF
TRBJ2-1 TRBV7-9 TRBD2 - TGTGCCAGCACGGATAGCGGGATGAATGAGCAGTTCTTC CASTDSGMNEQFF
TRBJ2-1 TRBV7-2 - - TGTGCCAGCAGCTACACACGCGACAGTAATGAGCAGTTCTTC CASSYTRDSNEQFF
TRBJ1-2 TRBV6-5 - - TGTGCCAGCAGTCCCGCTCGGGGGCTTAACTATGGCTACACCTTC CASSPARGLNYGYTF
TRBJ1-2 TRBV24-1 - - TGTGCCACTTCTTTAGGGGGCTATGGCTACACCTTC CATSLGGYGYTF
TRBJ2-1 TRBV4-1 - - TGCGCCAGCAGCCAAGATCGTGCACCCCTAGGACTACAGTTCTTC CASSQDRAPLGLQFF
TRBJ2-5 TRBV5-4 - few TGTTCCAGCAGCTTGGAAGCAGCAGAGACCCAGTACTTC CSSSLEAAETQYF
TRBJ1-2 TRBV7-2 - few TGTGCCAGCAGCTTAGTCTGGGCGTCCTATGGCTACACCTTC CASSLVWASYGYTF
TRBJ2-5 TRBV19 - - TGTGCCAGTAGTATGAGTGGTACAGCTCAAGAGACCCAGTACTTC CASSMSGTAQETQYF
TRBJ1-2 TRBV27 - - TGTGCCAGCAGTTCCCCGAGGACTCTCGGATATGGCTACACCTTC CASSSPRTLGYGYTF
TRBJ2-3 TRBV11-2 - few TGTGCCAGCAGCTTAGATCGTAGGGGTATGGGCACAGATACGCAGTATTTT CASSLDRRGMGTDTQYF
TRBJ1-5 TRBV29-1 - few TGCAGCGCTACCCTTACAGGGTATAATCAGCCCCAGCATTTT CSATLTGYNQPQHF
TRBJ2-7 TRBV10-3 - - TGTGCCATCAGTGAGCAGAGGTACGAGCAGTACTTC CAISEQRYEQYF
TRBJ2-7 TRBV14 TRBD2 once TGTGCCAGCAGCCAAGAAACTAGCGGGGCTGCCTACGAGCAGTACTTC CASSQETSGAAYEQYF
TRBJ2-7 TRBV19 - - TGTGCCAGTAGTGCCAACTGGGGGAGCTCCTACGAGCAGTACTTC CASSANWGSSYEQYF
TRBJ2-7 TRBV29-1 - few TGCAGCGCTCCGGGGCTCTCTAGTGAGCAGTACTTC CSAPGLSSEQYF
TRBJ2-1 TRBV7-9 TRBD1 many TGTGCCAGCAGCCTGAAGGGTCCAGGGGGCAATGAGCAGTTCTTC CASSLKGPGGNEQFF
TRBJ2-1 TRBV6-6 - many TGTGCCAGCAGTGGGACAATCGAGCAGTTCTTC CASSGTIEQFF
TRBJ1-2 TRBV6-1 - many TGTGCCAGCAGCCTATCGGGGATGGCGGGGGTCGTATATGGCTACACCTTC CASSLSGMAGVVYGYTF
TRBJ2-1 TRBV16 TRBD2 few TGTGCCAGCAGCCAACTACCTAGCGGGAGCCGCAATGAGCAGTTCTTC CASSQLPSGSRNEQFF
TRBJ2-4 TRBV7-2 - - TGTGCCAGCAGTCCCCTCGGGACCAAAAACATTCAGTACTTC CASSPLGTKNIQYF
TRBJ2-1 TRBV12-3/TRBV12-4 - - TGTGCCAGCAGGTATGGACTCGCTATAGGTTCCTACAATGAGCAGTTCTTC CASRYGLAIGSYNEQFF
TRBJ2-7 TRBV5-1 - many TGCGCCAGCAGCTTTCTCGGCATAGCCAATACAACCTACGAGCAGTACTTC CASSFLGIANTTYEQYF
TRBJ1-2 TRBV2 TRBD1 - TGTGCCAGCGCCAGAGGACAGGGGATCTATGGCTACACCTTC CASARGQGIYGYTF
TRBJ1-2 TRBV20-1 - few TGCAGTGCTGCCCCCAGGCGTCAGGTGACTACTAACTATGGCTACACCTTC CSAAPRRQVTTNYGYTF
TRBJ1-2 TRBV5-5 - many TGTGCCAGCAGTCCGGGGGCAGGTCAAAGATCGAGCTACACCTTC CASSPGAGQRSSYTF
TRBJ2-5 TRBV29-1 - few TGCAGCGTTACAGGGATATGGGAGACCCAGTACTTC CSVTGIWETQYF
TRBJ2-7 TRBV4-3 - many TGCGCCAGCAGCCAAGAAGGAAGAGGACAGTACTTC CASSQEGRGQYF
TRBJ2-7 TRBV5-4 TRBD2 - TGTGCCAGCAGCTTGGGGCGGGAGTTGGGCTACGAGCAGTACTTC CASSLGRELGYEQYF
TRBJ2-3 TRBV18 - few TGTGCCAGCTCACCAAGGCAATCAGGGGCCACAGATACGCAGTATTTT CASSPRQSGATDTQYF
TRBJ1-6 TRBV6-5 - few TGTGCCAGCAGTTACTCGGGGAGGAGTCCCTATAATTCACCCCTCCACTTT CASSYSGRSPYNSPLHF
TRBJ2-5 TRBV12-3/TRBV12-4 TRBD2 - TGTGCCAGCAGTCTAGCGGTCGAGCAGGACTTC CASSLAVEQDF